This T cell receptor (beta chain) was found in a study of STAT5B mutations in CD4+ large granular lymphocyte leukemia. As for the study in general: Among healthy donors, a particular HLA allele went with more CDR3 'QG' motifs.

Control samples were healthy donors' buffy coats. Study-level results: Top patient clones used TRBV06 genes more often: 8/27 versus 2/35 in controls.

Germline loops: CDR1 SGHTA, CDR2 FQGNSA. The CDR3 length is 15 residues. With 4 bases removed from V and 2 bases from J, the gap between germline ends came to 15 bases. Original handling: A productive frequency of 2.59 x 10-5 was the lowest detectable. Method: immunoSEQ multiplex PCR; TCRdb's copy keeps in-frame clones and lacks some. V, J and clone size are taken as reported in that table, and D and trimming were inferred from the DNA itself. The data show 31,000 or so clones, 76% seen once. About this clone itself: Its antigen remains unidentified.

The sample taken for sequencing was CD4+ T cells from blood buffy coats. The rearrangement links TRBV7-2 to TRBJ2-7; D is undetermined. The sequence derives from a human donor in good health. The CDR3: CASSSGSLRTYEQYF. In DNA, the CDR3 is TGTGCCAGCAGCTCCGGATCGTTAAGGACCTACGAGCAGTACTTC.